Below are 16 T cell receptor beta chains sequenced from a single sample in a study of technical replicates of blood from a few donors. Sequencing was performed with immunoSEQ multiplex PCR; in TCRdb, only in-frame clones are kept and a portion is missing. The sample carries roughly 61,000 clones, less than 98% recorded once. Input material: T cells isolated from PBMCs. These receptors were collected from a human donor in good health.

V gene TRBV6-5 combines with J gene TRBJ1-2; D uncertain. V shed 4 bases and J shed 2 bases, with 14 bases lying between them. Germline V gene sequence: CDR1 MNHEY, CDR2 SVGAGI. The CDR3 covers 15 residues. The CDR3 is CASSSILEPNYGYTF. CDR3 nucleotides: TGTGCCAGCAGTTCAATACTTGAGCCCAACTATGGCTACACCTTC.

J is TRBJ1-2 and V is TRBV25-1; 7 bases match TRBD1. V was pared by 3 bases and J by 0 bases, with 4 bases of the junction left unmatched. CDR3 size: 15 residues. Germline CDR1 reads MGHDK; CDR2 reads SYGVNS. The CDR3 DNA reads as TGTGCCAGCAGTGACTGGGACAGCACTAACTATGGCTACACCTTC. Protein sequence: CASSDWDSTNYGYTF.

The chain recombines TRBV2 with TRBJ1-5; TRBD1 is a possible D gene (6 bases). The V and J ends lost 1 base and 0 bases respectively, with 10 bases between them. CDR1 is SNHLY, CDR2 FYNNEI, per germline. The CDR3 spans 16 residues. CDR3 protein: CASSEGQALSNQPQHF. In DNA form, the CDR3 reads TGTGCCAGCAGTGAAGGACAGGCCCTTAGCAATCAGCCCCAGCATTTT.

As DNA, the CDR3 is TGTGCCAGCAGCGATTTGCAGGGGGCTTTTACAGGAGGCTACACCTTC. Translating it yields CASSDLQGAFTGGYTF. The chain uses TRBV27 and TRBJ1-2; TRBD1 aligns across 8 bases. Germline V lookup: CDR1 MNHEY, CDR2 SMNVEV (reference sequence). CDR3 length equals 16 residues. V was clipped by 6 bases and J by 8 bases; unmatched bases: 17.

This chain connects TRBV4-1 to TRBJ1-6, with 10 bases aligning to TRBD1. The germline V gene has CDR1 MGHRA and CDR2 YSYEKL. The V gene end was trimmed by 4 bases and the J gene end by 9 bases; junction bases not matched to a gene: 6. CDR3 length: 15 residues. The CDR3 here is CASSLGTGDTSPLHF. CDR3 sequence (DNA): TGCGCCAGCAGCCTTGGGACAGGGGACACTTCACCCCTCCACTTT.

The CDR3 sequence: CASSQGLAGGGEQFF. CDR3 sequence (DNA): TGCGCCAGCAGCCAAGGGCTAGCGGGAGGGGGTGAGCAGTTCTTC. The chain joins TRBV4-1 to TRBJ2-1; 12 bases line up with TRBD2. This CDR3 has 15 residues. J was trimmed by 9 bases and V by 1 base; bases with no gene match: 4. Germline CDR1 MGHRA, CDR2 YSYEKL.

The rearrangement uses TRBV12-5 and TRBJ1-1, with TRBD1 matching 7 bases. Germline CDR1 reads LGHNT; CDR2 reads FRNRAP. The CDR3 length is 15 residues. After removal of 6 bases from V and 1 base from J, the junction contained 8 bases not matched to a gene. In nucleotides, the CDR3 is TGTGCTAGTGGAAACCCGGGACAGAGGAACACTGAAGCTTTCTTT. Translated: CASGNPGQRNTEAFF.

The chain employs TRBV30 and TRBJ1-5, with D maybe TRBD1 (5 bases). V lost 2 bases and J lost 3, with 11 bases in between. Germline V gene lookup returns CDR1 GTSNPN and CDR2 SVGIG (reference sequence). The CDR3 extends over 14 amino acids. CDR3 nucleotides: TGTGCCTGGAGTATAGGACACCTCAATCAGCCCCAGCATTTT. The encoded protein is CAWSIGHLNQPQHF. Combining the CDR3 with reference TRBV30 and TRBJ1-5 gives the whole variable domain SQTIHQWPATLVQPVGSPLSLECTVEGTSNPNLYWYRQAAGRGLQLLFYSVGIGQISSEVPQNLSASRPQDRQFILSSKKLLLSDSGFYLCAWSIGHLNQPQHFGDGTRLSIL.

The V call is TRBV19, the J call TRBJ1-2, with TRBD1 matching over 7 bases. The germline gives CDR1 LNHDA, CDR2 SQIVND (reference sequence). After removal of 0 bases from V and 6 bases from J, the junction contained 7 bases not matched to a gene. The CDR3 extends over 15 amino acids. This CDR3 reads CASSIDSTGANGYTF. Here the CDR3 DNA reads TGTGCCAGTAGTATAGATAGCACAGGGGCAAATGGCTACACCTTC.

This chain links TRBV9 with TRBJ2-1; 12 positions match TRBD2. J was trimmed by 4 bases and V by 2 bases; bases with no gene match: 1. This CDR3 comprises 15 residues. Germline V gene sequence: CDR1 SGDLS, CDR2 YYNGEE. The CDR3 region has the DNA TGTGCCAGCAGCGTCGGGACTAGCGGGTACAATGAGCAGTTCTTC. This encodes CASSVGTSGYNEQFF.

The chain carries TRBV5-6 and TRBJ2-7, with 9 bases that match TRBD1. Germline-derived CDR1 and CDR2 are SGHDT and YYEEEE. V shed 0 bases and J 2 bases; nucleotides not matched to a gene: 0. The length of the CDR3 is 14 residues. CDR3 sequence: CASSLGTGAYEQYF. For the CDR3, the DNA is TGTGCCAGCAGCTTGGGGACAGGGGCCTACGAGCAGTACTTC.

The chain has TRBV7-9 and TRBJ1-5; D is perhaps TRBD1 (5 bases). The V end was cut by 3 bases, the J end by 0 bases, with 6 bases between. Per germline, CDR1 SEHNR and CDR2 FQNEAQ (reference sequence). CDR3 size: 14 residues. Here the CDR3 reads CASSFDSSNQPQHF. The CDR3 nucleotides are TGTGCCAGCAGCTTTGACAGTAGCAATCAGCCCCAGCATTTT.

The chain uses TRBV28 and TRBJ2-7, with TRBD2 matching 12 bases. The V and J ends lost 7 bases and 3 bases, in that order; junction bases with no gene match: 4. The CDR3 has 14 amino acids. Germline lookup yields CDR1 MDHEN and CDR2 SYDVKM. CDR3 coding DNA: TGTGCCAGCACCGAGGGACTAGCGGGCTACGAGCAGTACTTC. Translation gives CASTEGLAGYEQYF.

The chain links TRBV15 to TRBJ1-2; D gene unclear. This CDR3 contains 11 residues. The V gene's germline CDR1 is LNHNV and CDR2 YYDKDF (reference sequence). Trimming removed 8 bases at V and 8 bases at J, with 12 bases between. The CDR3 coding sequence is TGTGCCACCGGGAGGGCTCGGGGCTACACCTTC. This translates into CATGRARGYTF.

CDR3 loop: CASSMTESYEQYF. The CDR3 DNA is TGTGCCAGTAGTATGACGGAGTCCTACGAGCAGTACTTC. This chain links TRBV19 with TRBJ2-7; the D is unclear. The CDR3 contains 13 residues. V gave up 3 bases and J gave up 1 base, with 7 bases separating them. Germline V gene lookup returns CDR1 LNHDA and CDR2 SQIVND (reference sequence).

This chain uses TRBV13 with TRBJ1-1; D perhaps matches TRBD1 (6 bases). The CDR3 spans 13 residues. CDR1 is PRHDT and CDR2 is FYEKMQ in the germline V gene (reference sequence). Trimming stripped 0 bases from V and 10 bases from J, with 12 bases between. The CDR3 is CASSLGGAEVAFF. CDR3 in DNA: TGTGCCAGCAGCTTAGGGGGGGCGGAAGTAGCTTTCTTT. The entire variable domain, with the rest obtained from reference TRBV13 and TRBJ1-1, is as follows: AAGVIQSPRHLIKEKRETATLKCYPIPRHDTVYWYQQGPGQDPQFLISFYEKMQSDKGSIPDRFSAQQFSDYHSELNMSSLELGDSALYFCASSLGGAEVAFFGQGTRLTVV.